The 14 T cell receptor beta chains listed next were all sequenced from one sample in a study of beta chain features in type 1 diabetes. Reverse transcribing all isolated RNA meant expressed TCRB transcripts were sequenced. Clones were sequenced by immunoSEQ multiplex PCR, and TCRdb holds only the in-frame ones, with some missing. The sample records some 500,000 clones, 11% being singletons. Sequencing was performed on naive CD4+ T cells from blood. The receptors derive from a woman aged 18-30 years in good health.

In this sample, this clone turned up a few times. V gene TRBV30 combines with J gene TRBJ1-2; the D gene is possibly TRBD1 (5 bases). Germline V CDR1 and CDR2: GTSNPN, SVGIG (reference sequence). The CDR3 extends over 13 amino acids. V was trimmed by 1 base and J by 7 bases, leaving 13 bases between them. The chain's CDR3 is CAWSGGRDGGYTF. The CDR3 DNA reads TGTGCCTGGAGTGGTGGGAGGGACGGTGGCTACACCTTC.

This clone showed up just a few times. The V call is TRBV7-9, the J call TRBJ2-5, with 11 bases aligning to TRBD2. CDR1 and CDR2 from the germline V gene are SEHNR and FQNEAQ (reference sequence). The CDR3 extends over 15 amino acids. V shed 5 bases, J shed 5 bases, and the junction held 7 bases outside the gene matches. The CDR3: CASSHTSGGRETQYF. The CDR3 DNA follows: TGTGCCAGCAGCCATACTAGCGGGGGTCGTGAGACCCAGTACTTC.

This clone was seen a few times. A much larger clone is a single base away; this may be a read error. Other DNA variants within this sample encode the same CDR3. This chain links TRBV7-9 with TRBJ2-7; D gene uncertain. This CDR3 has 11 amino acids. Trimming removed 5 bases from V and 0 bases from J, with 2 bases in between. CDR1 and CDR2 (germline): SEHNR, FQNEAQ (reference sequence). The CDR3 nucleotides read TGTGCCAGCAGCCGCTCCTACGAGCAGTACTTC. It specifies CASSRSYEQYF.

The chain combines TRBV7-2 with TRBJ2-4; possibly TRBD2 for D (6 bases). The CDR3 is made up of 16 amino acids. Trimming removed 0 bases at V and 2 bases at J, with 11 bases between. Germline-derived CDR1 and CDR2 are SGHTA and FQGNSA. This CDR3 is CASSLAGGATKNIQYF. CDR3 sequence (DNA): TGTGCCAGCAGCTTAGCAGGAGGGGCAACCAAAAACATTCAGTACTTC.

This clone was counted ten times or more. The J gene is TRBJ2-1, the V gene TRBV30; D is perhaps TRBD1 or TRBD2 (5 bases each). The CDR3 extends over 12 amino acids. With 4 bases removed from V and 6 bases from J, the gap between germline ends came to 10 bases. Germline CDR1 is GTSNPN and CDR2 is SVGIG (reference sequence). The CDR3 DNA is TGTGCCTGGACGGGAACAGGCAATGAGCAGTTCTTC. Its translation: CAWTGTGNEQFF.

This clone was recorded a few times. V gene TRBV27 combines with J gene TRBJ2-3, with D possibly matching TRBD1 (6 bases). Germline V gene lookup returns CDR1 MNHEY and CDR2 SMNVEV (reference sequence). The CDR3 spans 14 residues. V gave up 3 bases and J gave up 8 bases, with 15 bases separating them. In DNA, the CDR3 is TGTGCCAGCAGTTTTGGGCAGGGGTGGGCTACGCAGTATTTT. This translates into CASSFGQGWATQYF.

The chain is built from TRBV5-1 and TRBJ2-5; no definite D call. CDR3 length equals 15 residues. The V end lost 3 bases, the J end lost 2 bases, and 14 bases lay between the germline ends. CDR1 SGHRS and CDR2 YFSETQ come from the germline V gene. CDR3 residues: CASSSVGSLQETQYF. CDR3 in DNA: TGCGCCAGCAGCTCGGTCGGAAGTTTACAAGAGACCCAGTACTTC.

This clone was counted only a few times. V and J are TRBV5-1 and TRBJ1-1, with unresolved D. CDR3 length: 13 amino acids. Between the trimmed V and J ends, which lost 3 bases and 1 base, there was a span of 7 bases. Looked up from germline, CDR1 is SGHRS and CDR2 is YFSETQ. CDR3 bases: TGCGCCAGCAGCTCTGCGGAGAACACTGAAGCTTTCTTT. Translated: CASSSAENTEAFF.

This sequence joins TRBV5-6 and TRBJ1-4; tentative D call: TRBD1 (5 bases). CDR1 and CDR2 from the germline V gene are SGHDT and YYEEEE. V was trimmed by 4 bases and J by 3 bases, leaving 16 bases between them. The CDR3 extends over 16 amino acids. CDR3 DNA: TGTGCCAGCAGCCTACGAGACAGCGGTTCTAATGAAAAACTGTTTTTT. Translated: CASSLRDSGSNEKLFF. Filled out from reference TRBV5-6 and TRBJ1-4, the complete variable domain reads DAGVTQSPTHLIKTRGQQVTLRCSPKSGHDTVSWYQQALGQGPQFIFQYYEEEERQRGNFPDRFSGHQFPNYSSELNVNALLLGDSALYLCASSLRDSGSNEKLFFGSGTQLSVL.

This clone was seen more than once but under ten times. This chain uses TRBV12-5 with TRBJ2-1; 8 bases are a match to TRBD2. Per the germline V gene, CDR1 is LGHNT and CDR2 is FRNRAP. With 1 base clipped from V and 4 bases from J, the junction kept 3 bases outside the gene matches. The CDR3 spans 15 residues. Here the CDR3 reads CASGLGLARYNEQFF. The CDR3 DNA is TGTGCTAGTGGTTTGGGACTAGCGCGATACAATGAGCAGTTCTTC.

There are a few counts of this clone. The rearrangement links TRBV4-3 to TRBJ1-2; D unresolved. Per the germline V gene, CDR1 is LGHNA and CDR2 is YSLEER. V was cut by 4 bases and J by 0 bases, with 9 bases left in between. This CDR3 is built from 14 residues. CDR3: CASSRSAANYGYTF. In DNA, the CDR3 is TGCGCCAGCAGCCGGTCGGCAGCTAACTATGGCTACACCTTC.

The chain recombines TRBV4-1 with TRBJ2-5; 7 bases map to TRBD1. Germline V gives CDR1 MGHRA, CDR2 YSYEKL. Trimming took 2 bases from V and 4 from J; bases not matched to a gene: 1. The CDR3 is made up of 13 amino acids. Here the CDR3 DNA reads TGCGCCAGCAGCCAACGACAGGGAGAGACCCAGTACTTC. Translated: CASSQRQGETQYF.

This clone was picked up a small number of times. The chain uses TRBV5-4 and TRBJ2-1, with TRBD1 matching 7 bases. Germline V CDR1 and CDR2: SGHNT, YYREEE (reference sequence). The CDR3 runs 15 residues. Losses at the gene ends were 4 bases for V and 3 bases for J; bases not matched to a gene: 7. The CDR3 nucleotides are TGTGCCAGCAGCGTGGTCGACAGGGACTACAATGAGCAGTTCTTC. It encodes CASSVVDRDYNEQFF. Based on the CDR3 plus reference TRBV5-4 and TRBJ2-1, the full variable domain is ETGVTQSPTHLIKTRGQQVTLRCSSQSGHNTVSWYQQALGQGPQFIFQYYREEENGRGNFPPRFSGLQFPNYSSELNVNALELDDSALYLCASSVVDRDYNEQFFGPGTRLTVL.

This clone was detected only a few times. The rearrangement links TRBV28 to TRBJ1-2; D not certain. Germline CDR1 reads MDHEN; CDR2 reads SYDVKM. The CDR3 totals 13 residues. The V end lost 6 bases, the J end lost 6 bases, and 14 bases lay between the germline ends. This CDR3 is CASSVLPLHGYTF. CDR3 sequence (DNA): TGTGCCAGCAGCGTACTACCCCTACATGGCTACACCTTC.